A selection of T cell receptor beta chains follows, all from one sample in a study of T cells after yellow fever vaccination. TCRdb redid the calling of the 5' RACE reads with MiXCR, one entry per CDR3 protein. The data show approximately 550,000 distinct CDR3 sequences, about 19% seen once. Sequenced here: PBMCs, sampled 15 days after the yellow fever booster vaccination. These receptors were taken from a young man who received the YFV17D yellow fever vaccine. CDR3s include the opening cysteine and the closing phenylalanine or tryptophan. Each record gives: J gene, clone size, D gene, V gene, CDR3 protein, CDR3 DNA. A D gene is named only where the DNA matches it firmly. Not every row has a clone size; where given, it reads once, few, many or a size class.

j_gene: TRBJ2-1
abundance: few
d_gene: TRBD2
v_gene: TRBV9
CDR3aa: CASSVEVAGGFEQFF
CDR3nt: TGTGCCAGCAGCGTAGAAGTAGCGGGAGGATTTGAGCAGTTCTTC

j_gene: TRBJ2-1
abundance: few
d_gene: NA
v_gene: TRBV7-2
CDR3aa: CASSLFRNYEQFF
CDR3nt: TGTGCCAGCAGCTTATTCCGAAATTACGAGCAGTTCTTC

j_gene: TRBJ2-3
abundance: NA
d_gene: NA
v_gene: TRBV20-1
CDR3aa: CSARDLRNVGTTQYF
CDR3nt: TGCAGTGCTAGAGATCTTCGGAATGTGGGTACTACGCAGTATTTT

j_gene: TRBJ1-2
abundance: few
d_gene: TRBD1
v_gene: TRBV9
CDR3aa: CASSVDKGAVDYGYTF
CDR3nt: TGTGCCAGCAGCGTAGACAAGGGGGCAGTGGACTATGGCTACACCTTC

j_gene: TRBJ1-6
abundance: NA
d_gene: TRBD1
v_gene: TRBV10-2
CDR3aa: CASSESWTGGSPLHF
CDR3nt: TGCGCCAGCAGTGAGTCGTGGACAGGGGGATCACCCCTCCACTTT

j_gene: TRBJ2-1
abundance: few
d_gene: NA
v_gene: TRBV6-2/TRBV6-3
CDR3aa: CASSLRGRGYNEQFF
CDR3nt: TGTGCCAGCAGTCTAAGGGGCAGGGGATACAATGAGCAGTTCTTC

j_gene: TRBJ2-5
abundance: few
d_gene: NA
v_gene: TRBV7-3
CDR3aa: CASSRAPGPQETQYF
CDR3nt: TGTGCCAGCAGCAGGGCCCCGGGACCACAAGAGACCCAGTACTTC

j_gene: TRBJ2-1
abundance: few
d_gene: NA
v_gene: TRBV10-3
CDR3aa: CAISSGTRFTYNEQFF
CDR3nt: TGTGCCATCAGCTCCGGGACAAGATTTACCTACAATGAGCAGTTCTTC

j_gene: TRBJ2-3
abundance: NA
d_gene: TRBD1
v_gene: TRBV6-2/TRBV6-3
CDR3aa: CASSKTGGPDTQYF
CDR3nt: TGTGCCAGCAGTAAGACAGGGGGCCCAGATACGCAGTATTTT

j_gene: TRBJ2-7
abundance: few
d_gene: NA
v_gene: TRBV4-1
CDR3aa: CASSQDRGALEQYF
CDR3nt: TGCGCCAGCAGCCAAGATAGGGGTGCCTTGGAGCAGTACTTC

j_gene: TRBJ2-7
abundance: NA
d_gene: TRBD2
v_gene: TRBV28
CDR3aa: CASRLAGVYEQYF
CDR3nt: TGTGCCAGCAGACTAGCGGGAGTTTACGAGCAGTACTTC

j_gene: TRBJ2-5
abundance: few
d_gene: NA
v_gene: TRBV25-1
CDR3aa: CASSEWGAQETQYF
CDR3nt: TGTGCCAGCAGTGAATGGGGAGCTCAAGAGACCCAGTACTTC

j_gene: TRBJ2-5
abundance: few
d_gene: NA
v_gene: TRBV29-1
CDR3aa: CSELAGETQYF
CDR3nt: TGCAGCGAGCTTGCGGGGGAGACCCAGTACTTC

j_gene: TRBJ2-1
abundance: NA
d_gene: NA
v_gene: TRBV15
CDR3aa: CATKRGSASSYNEQFF
CDR3nt: TGTGCCACCAAACGAGGTAGCGCCAGCTCCTACAATGAGCAGTTCTTC

j_gene: TRBJ2-2
abundance: few
d_gene: NA
v_gene: TRBV19
CDR3aa: CASSLDGRTTGELFF
CDR3nt: TGTGCCAGTAGTCTGGACGGAAGGACCACCGGGGAGCTGTTTTTT

j_gene: TRBJ2-5
abundance: NA
d_gene: TRBD1
v_gene: TRBV6-1
CDR3aa: CASRLQGAKETQYF
CDR3nt: TGTGCCAGCCGCCTACAGGGGGCAAAAGAGACCCAGTACTTC